A single sample gave rise to the 9 T cell receptor beta chains below, sequenced in a study of CD8 T cells in Susac syndrome. RNA, at roughly 0.45 to 1 ug, was reverse transcribed with random hexamers. TCRdb independently ran MiXCR on the immunoSEQ multiplex PCR reads; one entry per CDR3 protein. The table lists under 300,000 distinct CDR3 sequences, almost 97% of them singletons. The sample consisted of CD4+ T cells from PBMCs. The source is a human donor with Susac syndrome.

This clonotype was detected only once. The chain couples TRBV10-3 to TRBJ2-7; possibly TRBD2 for D (5 bases). Trimming took 3 bases from V and 2 from J, leaving 11 bases between them. CDR1 and CDR2 (germline): ENHRY, SYGVKD. This CDR3 is built from 14 residues. The CDR3: CAISEEGTTYEQYF. The CDR3 DNA is TGTGCCATCAGTGAAGAGGGTACGACCTACGAGCAGTACTTC.

The rearrangement joins TRBV12-3 or TRBV12-4 to TRBJ1-2; D is possibly TRBD1 (6 bases). CDR3 length equals 15 residues. Between the trimmed V and J ends, which lost 4 bases and 4 bases, there was a span of 16 bases. The CDR3 loop is CASSSQGQGPYGYTF. The CDR3 DNA is TGTGCCAGCAGTTCTCAGGGGCAGGGCCCCTATGGCTACACCTTC.

The V and J genes are TRBV18 and TRBJ1-1; the match to TRBD1 covers 7 bases. Unmatched junction bases numbered 9, after V lost 2 bases and J lost 6 bases. The V gene's germline CDR1 is KGHSH and CDR2 LQKENI. The CDR3 is 15 residues long. DNA for the CDR3: TGTGCCAGCTCACCAACTTCCCCGGGACAGTCTGAAGCTTTCTTT. It codes for CASSPTSPGQSEAFF.

This rearrangement joins TRBV3-1 to TRBJ2-7; 8 bases fit TRBD2. Germline CDR1 is LGHDT and CDR2 is YNNKEL (reference sequence). V dropped 1 base and J dropped 4; count of bases not matched to a gene: 6. This CDR3 region has 15 residues. The CDR3 spells CASSQGLASGYEQYF. The CDR3 nucleotides are TGTGCCAGCAGCCAAGGTCTCGCTAGCGGGTACGAGCAGTACTTC.

This clonotype occurred once. The genes are TRBV7-9 and TRBJ2-2; the D gene is possibly TRBD1 (5 bases). This CDR3 comprises 16 residues. Germline V gene sequence: CDR1 SEHNR, CDR2 FQNEAQ (reference sequence). With 2 bases removed from V and 4 bases from J, the gap between germline ends came to 14 bases. As DNA, the CDR3 is TGTGCCAGCAGCTTACGGCAGGGTTACGGCACCGGGGAGCTGTTTTTT. This encodes CASSLRQGYGTGELFF. The full variable domain, rest sourced from reference TRBV7-9 and TRBJ2-2, is DTGVSQNPRHKITKRGQNVTFRCDPISEHNRLYWYRQTLGQGPEFLTYFQNEAQLEKSRLLSDRFSAERPKGSFSTLEIQRTEQGDSAMYLCASSLRQGYGTGELFFGEGSRLTVL.

This chain joins TRBV4-1 and TRBJ1-1; unclear D gene. Germline lookup yields CDR1 MGHRA and CDR2 YSYEKL. The CDR3 runs to 13 residues. V lost 0 bases to trimming and J lost 11 bases, with 13 bases between them. CDR3 nucleotides: TGCGCCAGCAGCCAAGATTGGGGTAGAGTGGCTTTCTTT. Translation: CASSQDWGRVAFF.

The V call is TRBV4-1, the J call TRBJ1-2, with D tentatively TRBD1 (6 bases). V was trimmed by 4 bases and J by 0 bases, leaving 18 bases between them. This CDR3 spans 17 amino acids. Germline assignment: CDR1 MGHRA and CDR2 YSYEKL. The CDR3 coding sequence is TGCGCCAGCAGCCGCAACCAGGGGACTCGGGCTAACTATGGCTACACCTTC. This gives the protein CASSRNQGTRANYGYTF.

This clonotype showed up just once. The rearrangement links TRBV29-1 to TRBJ2-6; 7 nucleotides align to TRBD1. The CDR3 loop spans 16 amino acids. V was pared by 6 bases and J by 0 bases, with 8 bases of the junction left unmatched. Germline V lookup: CDR1 SQVTM, CDR2 ANQGSEA. CDR3 nucleotides: TGCAGCGTCGTAGGACAGGCTCGCTCTGGGGCCAACGTCCTGACTTTC. It yields the protein CSVVGQARSGANVLTF.

This rearrangement joins TRBV6-1 to TRBJ2-6; 8 bases align to TRBD1. CDR1 is MNHNS, CDR2 SASEGT, per germline. CDR3 length: 15 residues. Trimming removed 4 bases from V and 7 bases from J; junction bases left unmatched: 6. The CDR3 DNA reads as TGTGCCAGCAGTGTTGACAGGGGATTTGCCAACGTCCTGACTTTC. The encoded protein is CASSVDRGFANVLTF.